This is a list of T cell receptor beta chains from one sample in a study of blood T cell repertoires in COVID-19. Produced via immunoSEQ multiplex PCR; TCRdb's table is partial and in-frame only. The repertoire holds approximately 290,000 clones, with about 93% as singletons. The sample taken for sequencing was PBMCs or T cells enriched from blood (not recorded which). The receptors come from a woman between 25 and 40 years old who had recovered from COVID-19. Each CDR3 is given with its conserved first and last residue. Each record gives: V gene, clone size, D gene, J gene, CDR3 protein, CDR3 DNA. The D gene is left open where the match is weak. Clone size, where shown, is once, few, many, or a class for clones that have expanded.

TRBV7-2,-,-,TRBJ1-5,CASSLGTVDGPQHF,TGTGCCAGCAGCTTAGGGACAGTTGATGGGCCCCAGCATTTT
TRBV27,-,-,TRBJ1-1,CASSPLRGGTTEAFF,TGTGCCAGCAGCCCCTTGAGGGGAGGTACCACTGAAGCTTTCTTT
TRBV6-6,-,-,TRBJ1-2,CASSYGGEGANYGYTF,TGTGCCAGCAGTTATGGGGGGGAGGGAGCTAACTATGGCTACACCTTC
TRBV3-1/TRBV3-2,-,-,TRBJ1-1,CASSLGAGFEAFF,TGTGCCAGCAGCCTGGGGGCCGGGTTTGAAGCTTTCTTT
TRBV5-4,once,TRBD1,TRBJ1-4,CASSPDREMNEKLFF,TGTGCCAGCAGCCCGGACAGGGAAATGAATGAAAAACTGTTTTTT
TRBV14,-,TRBD1,TRBJ1-6,CASSPRTGFHSYNSPLHF,TGTGCCAGCAGCCCAAGGACAGGGTTTCACTCCTATAATTCACCCCTCCACTTT
TRBV18,-,-,TRBJ1-1,CASSPRGQNTEAFF,TGTGCCAGCTCACCTCGAGGACAGAACACTGAAGCTTTCTTT
TRBV7-3,-,TRBD2,TRBJ2-1,CASSFSGIDNEQFF,TGTGCCAGCAGCTTTAGCGGGATCGATAATGAGCAGTTCTTC
TRBV14,-,-,TRBJ2-3,CASSQAGVGRDTQYF,TGTGCCAGCAGCCAAGCAGGGGTGGGCCGGGATACGCAGTATTTT
TRBV4-3,-,TRBD2,TRBJ2-1,CASSQDRYRGRINNEQFF,TGCGCCAGCAGCCAAGATAGGTACCGCGGGAGAATTAACAATGAGCAGTTCTTC
TRBV4-3,-,-,TRBJ1-4,CASSQVRGQGTEKLFF,TGCGCCAGCAGCCAAGTCCGCGGCCAGGGTACTGAAAAACTGTTTTTT
TRBV5-1,once,TRBD1,TRBJ1-2,CASSFQGQGAGGYTF,TGCGCCAGCAGCTTTCAGGGGCAGGGGGCAGGTGGCTACACCTTC
TRBV28,-,-,TRBJ1-1,CASSRGQGIMNTEAFF,TGTGCCAGCAGCAGGGGACAAGGCATAATGAACACTGAAGCTTTCTTT
TRBV19,few,-,TRBJ1-5,CASFDAASNQPQHF,TGTGCCAGCTTTGACGCGGCGAGCAATCAGCCCCAGCATTTT
TRBV30,once,-,TRBJ2-7,CAWSRLLDFAYEQYF,TGTGCCTGGAGTCGATTGTTAGATTTCGCCTACGAGCAGTACTTC
TRBV7-6,-,TRBD1,TRBJ1-1,CASSLAGDSEAFF,TGTGCCAGCAGCTTAGCTGGGGACAGTGAAGCTTTCTTT
TRBV24-1,-,TRBD1,TRBJ2-7,CATQGQHSYEQYF,TGTGCCACCCAGGGACAGCACTCCTACGAGCAGTACTTC
TRBV1,-,-,TRBJ2-1,CTSSHLQRDRAPYNEQFF,TGCACCAGCAGCCACTTGCAACGGGACAGGGCACCCTACAATGAGCAGTTCTTC
TRBV28,-,-,TRBJ1-3,CASSLRTYSGNTIYF,TGTGCCAGCAGTTTAAGAACCTACTCTGGAAACACCATATATTTT
TRBV5-6,-,-,TRBJ2-2,CASSLLVTGELFF,TGTGCCAGCAGCCTTCTAGTTACCGGGGAGCTGTTTTTT
TRBV5-1,-,TRBD1,TRBJ2-7,CASSYGDRVVAEQYF,TGCGCCAGCAGCTATGGGGACAGGGTGGTTGCCGAGCAGTACTTC
TRBV28,-,-,TRBJ1-6,CASSSAGIQASSYNSPLHF,TGTGCCAGCAGTTCAGCAGGGATACAAGCGAGCTCCTATAATTCACCCCTCCACTTT
TRBV7-2,-,TRBD2,TRBJ2-2,CASSMGLADNTGELFF,TGTGCCAGCAGCATGGGACTAGCGGACAACACCGGGGAGCTGTTTTTT
TRBV6-5,-,TRBD2,TRBJ2-3,CASSYSTGRASDTQYF,TGTGCCAGCAGTTACTCTACCGGGAGGGCTTCCGATACGCAGTATTTT
TRBV12-2,-,-,TRBJ2-5,CAPEAVQETQYF,TGTGCCCCTGAGGCGGTCCAAGAGACCCAGTACTTC